Here is one T cell receptor (beta chain) with its context. Its antigen is undetermined. The sample belongs to a study of PD-1 blockade in classical Hodgkin lymphoma. Study-wide findings and caveats: CD4+ TCR diversity rose significantly by C4D1, and CD8+ TCR diversity did not. The diversity seen at baseline in complete responders resembled that of newly diagnosed patients.

Time point meaning: cycle 4 day 1 (C4D1), after five to seven weeks of nivolumab. All patients relapsed after autologous stem cell transplantation, and brentuximab vedotin exposure varied. By magnetic negative selection, CD4+ T cells were purified from thawed PBMCs. Best response was recorded as complete response, partial response or progressive disease. The CDR3 length is 15 residues. Per germline, CDR1 SGDLS and CDR2 YYNGEE. Between the trimmed V and J ends, which lost 1 base and 5 bases, there was a span of 15 bases. Libraries were prepared by immunoSEQ multiplex PCR; TCRdb keeps only in-frame clonotypes and omits some of them. This sample yields 15,000 to 20,000 clones, of which about 75% are seen a single time; roughly 2.6% belongs to the top ten.

Material: CD4+ T cells from blood, obtained before the fourth cycle of nivolumab. This receptor was identified in a human donor with classical Hodgkin lymphoma. The V call is TRBV9, the J call TRBJ1-2; tentatively, D is TRBD1 (6 bases). For the CDR3, the DNA is TGTGCCAGCAGCGTATTGGGGACACCTATTTATGGCTACACCTTC. Its translation: CASSVLGTPIYGYTF.